A selection of T cell receptor beta chains follows, all from one sample in a study of blood T cell repertoires in COVID-19. Profiled with immunoSEQ multiplex PCR; TCRdb holds only in-frame clones, not every one. The table includes about 180,000 clones, approximately 90% detected once. The material sequenced was peripheral blood. Source of these receptors: a man between 18 and 29 years old who had recovered from COVID-19. The CDR3 runs from the conserved cysteine through the conserved F or W. Fields, in order: V gene, D gene, clone size, J gene, CDR3 length, CDR3 protein, CDR3 DNA. A D gene is named only where the DNA matches it firmly. A row's size may be missing; if present it is once, few, many or a size class.

>TRBV7-2|-|-|TRBJ1-2|11
CASSLVSGYTF
TGTGCCAGCAGCTTAGTCTCTGGCTACACCTTC
>TRBV4-1|-|-|TRBJ1-4|15
CASSQVARGSEKLFF
TGCGCCAGCAGCCAAGTGGCCAGGGGAAGTGAAAAACTGTTTTTT
>TRBV5-4|-|once|TRBJ1-2|13
CASSLVDSYGYTF
TGTGCCAGCAGCTTGGTGGACAGCTATGGCTACACCTTC
>TRBV28|TRBD2|-|TRBJ2-3|17
CASSWPYSGGLPDTQYF
TGTGCCAGCAGTTGGCCCTACAGCGGGGGATTACCAGATACGCAGTATTTT
>TRBV27|TRBD2|-|TRBJ2-1|15
CASSLRDYRGNEQFF
TGTGCCAGCAGTCTCCGGGACTATAGAGGGAATGAGCAGTTCTTC
>TRBV7-2|-|-|TRBJ2-1|18
CASSLTRRGTNSYNEQFF
TGTGCCAGCAGCTTAACCCGCAGGGGTACCAACTCCTACAATGAGCAGTTCTTC
>TRBV9|TRBD2|-|TRBJ2-1|17
CASSVGTSGIGYNEQFF
TGTGCCAGCAGCGTAGGGACTAGCGGAATCGGATACAATGAGCAGTTCTTC
>TRBV28|TRBD1|-|TRBJ1-1|15
CASSIGDLRGTEAFF
TGTGCCAGCAGCATTGGGGACCTCAGGGGGACTGAAGCTTTCTTT
>TRBV6-5|-|-|TRBJ1-1|14
CASSSEVSNTEAFF
TGTGCCAGCAGTTCTGAGGTCTCAAACACTGAAGCTTTCTTT
>TRBV19|TRBD1|-|TRBJ1-1|12
CASRDRDTEAFF
TGTGCCAGTAGGGACAGGGACACTGAAGCTTTCTTT
>TRBV6-6|TRBD2|-|TRBJ2-7|16
CASSSRLAGDRFEQYF
TGTGCCAGCAGTTCAAGACTAGCGGGTGATCGTTTCGAGCAGTACTTC
>TRBV11-2|-|-|TRBJ2-3|12
CASSPDSYTQYF
TGTGCCAGCAGCCCAGACTCTTATACGCAGTATTTT
>TRBV10-3|TRBD2|-|TRBJ2-1|16
CAIRALAGGPRNEQFF
TGTGCCATCAGAGCCCTAGCGGGAGGGCCACGGAATGAGCAGTTCTTC
>TRBV7-2|-|-|TRBJ2-7|15
CASGSTVPWRNEQYF
TGTGCCAGCGGGTCGACTGTCCCTTGGAGAAACGAGCAGTACTTC
>TRBV19|-|-|TRBJ1-1|15
CASSIGRGANTEAFF
TGTGCCAGTAGTATAGGCCGCGGAGCCAACACTGAAGCTTTCTTT
>TRBV7-2|-|-|TRBJ1-2|13
CASSTITPYGYTF
TGTGCCAGCAGCACGATCACACCCTATGGCTACACCTTC
>TRBV6-5|-|once|TRBJ1-3|15
CASRTSTGAGNTIYF
TGTGCCAGCAGGACCTCAACAGGTGCCGGAAACACCATATATTTT
>TRBV27|TRBD1|-|TRBJ1-1|15
CASSSPGQGTPEAFF
TGTGCCAGCAGTTCCCCGGGACAGGGAACCCCTGAAGCTTTCTTT
>TRBV5-4|-|-|TRBJ2-7|15
CASSLVMGSSYEQYF
TGTGCCAGCAGCTTGGTGATGGGGAGCTCCTACGAGCAGTACTTC
>TRBV7-6|-|-|TRBJ2-7|16
CASISLGGTQLYEQYF
TGTGCCAGCATCTCACTCGGCGGGACTCAGCTTTACGAGCAGTACTTC
>TRBV9|-|-|TRBJ1-2|14
CASSVGEGYYGYTF
TGTGCCAGCAGCGTAGGGGAGGGGTACTATGGCTACACCTTC
>TRBV2|-|-|TRBJ2-1|14
CAREKNSGYNEQFF
TGTGCCAGGGAAAAAAACAGTGGGTACAATGAGCAGTTCTTC
>TRBV10-2|TRBD1|few|TRBJ1-5|14
CATRTGAFGQPQHF
TGCGCCACCCGGACAGGGGCTTTTGGTCAGCCCCAGCATTTT
>TRBV5-5|-|-|TRBJ1-5|14
CASSLSAKDQPQHF
TGTGCCAGCAGCTTAAGCGCCAAGGATCAGCCCCAGCATTTT
>TRBV3-1/TRBV3-2|TRBD2|-|TRBJ2-5|17
CASSQAPQGGSRETQYF
TGTGCCAGCAGCCAAGCTCCCCAGGGCGGGAGTCGGGAGACCCAGTACTTC
>TRBV15|TRBD2|few|TRBJ2-7|15
CATSRDSAGVYEQYF
TGTGCCACCAGCAGAGATTCAGCGGGGGTCTACGAGCAGTACTTC
>TRBV19|TRBD2|-|TRBJ2-1|15
CASSIVAGVSNEQFF
TGTGCCAGTAGTATAGTAGCGGGAGTATCGAATGAGCAGTTCTTC
>TRBV15|-|-|TRBJ1-2|15
CATSRDRGSNYGYTF
TGTGCCACCAGCAGAGATAGAGGATCTAACTATGGCTACACCTTC
>TRBV10-2|TRBD2|-|TRBJ2-1|15
CASNGLAGVDNEQFF
TGCGCCAGTAACGGACTAGCGGGAGTCGACAATGAGCAGTTCTTC
>TRBV7-9|-|-|TRBJ2-1|13
CASTSPLRDRQFF
TGTGCCAGCACCTCCCCCCTGCGGGACAGGCAGTTCTTC
>TRBV20-1|-|-|TRBJ1-2|11
CSARGGYGYTF
TGCAGTGCTAGAGGCGGCTATGGCTACACCTTC
>TRBV10-3|-|-|TRBJ2-3|14
CAIGRTDHTDTQYF
TGTGCCATCGGCCGGACAGATCACACAGATACGCAGTATTTT
>TRBV28|-|once|TRBJ1-5|14
CASSLGGTNQPQHF
TGTGCCAGCAGTTTAGGCGGCACCAATCAGCCCCAGCATTTT
>TRBV6-5|-|few|TRBJ1-2|13
CASSSSAGYGYTF
TGTGCCAGCAGTTCTTCTGCGGGCTATGGCTACACCTTC
>TRBV19|-|-|TRBJ2-5|15
CASSMSSGVGETQYF
TGTGCCAGTAGTATGTCGTCCGGGGTGGGAGAGACCCAGTACTTC
>TRBV9|-|-|TRBJ2-2|16
CASSVGVAGNTGELFF
TGTGCCAGCAGCGTAGGGGTAGCCGGAAACACCGGGGAGCTGTTTTTT
>TRBV11-3|-|-|TRBJ1-2|13
CASSPPGDYGYTF
TGTGCCAGCAGTCCCCCCGGGGACTATGGCTACACCTTC
>TRBV19|TRBD2|-|TRBJ2-1|15
CASSMIAGSYNEQFF
TGTGCCAGTAGTATGATAGCGGGTTCCTACAATGAGCAGTTCTTC
>TRBV5-1|-|-|TRBJ2-7|14
CASSFTGRSDEQYF
TGCGCCAGCAGCTTCACAGGTAGATCTGACGAGCAGTACTTC
>TRBV4-2|-|-|TRBJ2-2|15
CASSQDLASPGELFF
TGTGCCAGCAGCCAAGATCTGGCTAGTCCCGGGGAGCTGTTTTTT
>TRBV5-5|-|-|TRBJ1-5|12
CASSPDGEPQHF
TGTGCCAGCAGCCCGGACGGGGAACCCCAGCATTTT
>TRBV28|-|-|TRBJ1-4|13
CASNGGGGEKLFF
TGTGCCAGCAACGGCGGGGGGGGAGAAAAACTGTTTTTT
>TRBV5-4|-|-|TRBJ2-1|15
CASGKGMYQGGEQFF
TGTGCCAGCGGAAAAGGGATGTATCAAGGGGGTGAGCAGTTCTTC
>TRBV24-1|-|once|TRBJ2-1|13
CATRGTQNNEQFF
TGTGCCACCAGGGGGACTCAAAACAATGAGCAGTTCTTC
>TRBV19|TRBD2|once|TRBJ2-1|20
CASSYRGPTSGPRPYNEQFF
TGTGCCAGTAGTTATAGAGGGCCGACTAGCGGGCCCCGGCCCTACAATGAGCAGTTCTTC
>TRBV5-8|-|-|TRBJ2-2|14
CASSLEWGDGELFF
TGTGCCAGCAGCTTGGAGTGGGGGGACGGGGAGCTGTTTTTT
>TRBV9|-|once|TRBJ2-7|15
CASSVGAIYSYEQYF
TGTGCCAGCAGCGTAGGGGCTATATATTCCTACGAGCAGTACTTC